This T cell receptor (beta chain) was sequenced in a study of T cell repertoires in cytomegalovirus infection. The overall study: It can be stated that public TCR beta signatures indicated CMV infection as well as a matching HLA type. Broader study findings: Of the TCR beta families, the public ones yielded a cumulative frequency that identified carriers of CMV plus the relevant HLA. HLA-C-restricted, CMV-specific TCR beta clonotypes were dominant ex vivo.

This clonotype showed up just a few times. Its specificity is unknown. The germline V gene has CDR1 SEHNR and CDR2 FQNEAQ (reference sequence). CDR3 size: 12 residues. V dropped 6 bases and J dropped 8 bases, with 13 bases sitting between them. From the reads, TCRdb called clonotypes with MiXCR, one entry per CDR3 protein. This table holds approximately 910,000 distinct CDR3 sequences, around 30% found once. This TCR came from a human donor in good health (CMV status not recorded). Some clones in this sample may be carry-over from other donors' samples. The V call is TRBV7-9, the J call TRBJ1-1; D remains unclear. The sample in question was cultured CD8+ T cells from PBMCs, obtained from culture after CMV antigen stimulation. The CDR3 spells CASSWGKSEAFF. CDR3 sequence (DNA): TGTGCCAGCAGTTGGGGTAAATCAGAAGCTTTCTTT.